These 10 T cell receptor beta chains were all obtained from the same sample, sequenced in a study of T cell responses to AZD1222 COVID-19 vaccine. Clones were read by immunoSEQ multiplex PCR, and TCRdb kept only the in-frame ones, dropping some. The table lists 150,000 to 200,000 clones, under 95% of them singletons. This specimen was peripheral blood, taken 28 days after the second AZD1222 dose. The receptors stem from an adult who received the AZD1222 COVID-19 vaccine.

The chain employs TRBV12-3 or TRBV12-4 and TRBJ1-2, with no clear D. V gave up 1 base and J gave up 13 bases, with 13 bases separating them. The CDR3 is 12 residues long. The CDR3 region is CASSLDPSWGTF. In DNA form, the CDR3 reads TGTGCCAGCAGTTTAGACCCCTCTTGGGGCACCTTC.

This sequence joins TRBV10-3 and TRBJ1-2; 7 nucleotides match TRBD1. The CDR3 covers 14 residues. V was clipped by 7 bases and J by 8 bases; unmatched bases: 13. Germline-derived CDR1 and CDR2 are ENHRY and SYGVKD. This chain's CDR3 is CAIKITGAGSGYTF. The DNA of the CDR3 is TGTGCCATCAAGATCACAGGGGCTGGGTCGGGCTACACCTTC.

The CDR3 loop reads CASSRSGSTNEQFF. In nucleotides, the CDR3 is TGTGCCAGCAGCCGGAGCGGGAGTACTAATGAGCAGTTCTTC. The chain links TRBV7-9 to TRBJ2-1, with 8 bases lining up with TRBD2. CDR1 and CDR2 (germline): SEHNR, FQNEAQ (reference sequence). Losses at the gene ends were 5 bases for V and 7 bases for J; bases not matched to a gene: 7. The CDR3 length is 14 residues.

The chain links TRBV14 to TRBJ2-5; D is unresolved. Germline V gene lookup returns CDR1 SGHDN and CDR2 FVKESK. The CDR3 runs 13 residues. V was shortened by 0 bases and J by 5 bases, with 7 bases between the two germline ends. CDR3 DNA: TGTGCCAGCAGCCAAGAGCTCCCGGAGACCCAGTACTTC. This codes for CASSQELPETQYF.

CDR3 loop: CASRPGLAKDEQFF. The CDR3 DNA is TGTGCCAGTAGGCCGGGACTAGCGAAAGATGAGCAGTTCTTC. The V call is TRBV19, the J call TRBJ2-1; 10 nucleotides match TRBD2. CDR3 length equals 14 residues. CDR1 is LNHDA and CDR2 is SQIVND in the germline V gene (reference sequence). After removal of 6 bases from V and 8 bases from J, the junction contained 7 bases not matched to a gene.

The V call is TRBV6-2 or TRBV6-3, the J call TRBJ2-7, with 9 bases fitting TRBD2. The CDR3 is 15 amino acids. Germline CDR1 and CDR2: MNHEY and SVGEGT. With V trimmed by 2 bases and J by 3 bases, 5 bases remained unmatched. DNA for the CDR3: TGTGCCAGCAGTTACGGTGGGCGGGAGGGCTACGAGCAGTACTTC. This sequence encodes CASSYGGREGYEQYF.

The V call is TRBV7-9, the J call TRBJ1-3; D is uncertain. V lost 7 bases, J lost 0 bases, and 22 bases lay in between. This CDR3 comprises 18 residues. CDR1 is SEHNR, CDR2 FQNEAQ, per germline (reference sequence). CDR3 sequence (DNA): TGTGCCAGCACCATAGGGTATCTGGGTGTCGACTCTGGAAACACCATATATTTT. Translation: CASTIGYLGVDSGNTIYF.

This clone was picked up one time. The chain carries TRBV9 and TRBJ2-5; maybe TRBD1 (6 bases). The CDR3 sequence is 16 residues long. Germline lookup yields CDR1 SGDLS and CDR2 YYNGEE. V lost 2 bases, J lost 0 bases, and 14 bases lay in between. The CDR3: CASSVGQTLYQETQYF. The CDR3, as DNA: TGTGCCAGCAGCGTTGGACAGACGTTGTACCAAGAGACCCAGTACTTC.

The chain employs TRBV28 and TRBJ1-3; no clear D. The germline CDR1 and CDR2 sequences are MDHEN and SYDVKM. Trimming stripped 5 bases from V and 0 bases from J, with 8 bases between. This CDR3 contains 14 residues. CDR3 sequence (DNA): TGTGCCAGCAGTCTCATAGACTCTGGAAACACCATATATTTT. It specifies CASSLIDSGNTIYF.

The chain employs TRBV30 and TRBJ2-5; possible D gene TRBD2, 5 bases. Germline CDR1 and CDR2: GTSNPN and SVGIG (reference sequence). V was clipped by 6 bases and J by 1 base, with 9 bases between them. This CDR3 is built from 12 residues. DNA for the CDR3: TGTGCCTGCACGGACTCCCAAGAGACCCAGTACTTC. It translates to CACTDSQETQYF.